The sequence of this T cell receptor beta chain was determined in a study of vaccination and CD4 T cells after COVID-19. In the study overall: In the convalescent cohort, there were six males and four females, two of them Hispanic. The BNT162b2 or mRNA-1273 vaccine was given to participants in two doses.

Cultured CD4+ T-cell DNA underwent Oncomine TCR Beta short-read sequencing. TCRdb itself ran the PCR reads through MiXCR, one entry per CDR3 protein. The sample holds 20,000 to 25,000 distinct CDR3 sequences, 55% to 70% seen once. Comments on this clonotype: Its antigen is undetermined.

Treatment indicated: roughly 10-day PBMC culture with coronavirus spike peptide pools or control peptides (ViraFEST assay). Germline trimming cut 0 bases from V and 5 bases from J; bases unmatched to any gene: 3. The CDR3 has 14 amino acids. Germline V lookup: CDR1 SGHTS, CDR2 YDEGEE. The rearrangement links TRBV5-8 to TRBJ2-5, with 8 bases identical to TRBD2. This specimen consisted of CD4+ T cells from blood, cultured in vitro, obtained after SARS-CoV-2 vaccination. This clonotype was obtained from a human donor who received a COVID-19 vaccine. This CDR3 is CASSLAERGETQYF. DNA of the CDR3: TGTGCCAGCAGCTTGGCCGAGCGGGGGGAGACCCAGTACTTC.